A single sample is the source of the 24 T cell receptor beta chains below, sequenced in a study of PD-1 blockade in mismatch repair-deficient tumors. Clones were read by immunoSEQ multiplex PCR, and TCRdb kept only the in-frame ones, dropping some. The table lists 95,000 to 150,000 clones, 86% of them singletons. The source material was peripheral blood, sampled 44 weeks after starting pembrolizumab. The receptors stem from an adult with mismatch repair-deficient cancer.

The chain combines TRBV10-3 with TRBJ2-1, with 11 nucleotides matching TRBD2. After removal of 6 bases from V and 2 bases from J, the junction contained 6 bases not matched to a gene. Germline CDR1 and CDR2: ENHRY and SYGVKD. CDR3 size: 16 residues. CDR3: CAISQLTSGTYNEQFF. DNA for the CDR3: TGTGCCATCAGCCAACTGACTAGCGGGACCTACAATGAGCAGTTCTTC.

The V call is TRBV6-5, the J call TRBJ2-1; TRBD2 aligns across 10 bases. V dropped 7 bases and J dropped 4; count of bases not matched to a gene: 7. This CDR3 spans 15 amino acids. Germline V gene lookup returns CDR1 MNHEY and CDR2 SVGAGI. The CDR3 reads CASTSGLANYNEQFF. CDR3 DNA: TGTGCCAGCACTTCGGGACTAGCGAATTACAATGAGCAGTTCTTC.

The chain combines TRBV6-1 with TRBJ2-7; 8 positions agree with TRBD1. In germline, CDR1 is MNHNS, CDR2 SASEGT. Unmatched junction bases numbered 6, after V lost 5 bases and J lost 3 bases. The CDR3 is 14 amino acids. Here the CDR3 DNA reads TGTGCCAGCAGTCTCGGCAGGGGGCTCTACGAGCAGTACTTC. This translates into CASSLGRGLYEQYF.

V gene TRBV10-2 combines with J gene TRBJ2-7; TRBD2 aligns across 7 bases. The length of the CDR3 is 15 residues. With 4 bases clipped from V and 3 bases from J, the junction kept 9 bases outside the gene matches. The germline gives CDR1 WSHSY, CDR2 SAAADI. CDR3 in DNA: TGCGCCAGCAGTGCTAGCGGAGTTACCCACTACGAGCAGTACTTC. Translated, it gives CASSASGVTHYEQYF.

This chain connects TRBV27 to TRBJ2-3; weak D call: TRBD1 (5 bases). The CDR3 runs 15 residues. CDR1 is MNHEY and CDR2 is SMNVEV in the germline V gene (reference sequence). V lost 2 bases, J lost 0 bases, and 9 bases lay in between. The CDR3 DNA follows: TGTGCCAGCAGTTTAGAAGGGGCTAGCACAGATACGCAGTATTTT. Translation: CASSLEGASTDTQYF.

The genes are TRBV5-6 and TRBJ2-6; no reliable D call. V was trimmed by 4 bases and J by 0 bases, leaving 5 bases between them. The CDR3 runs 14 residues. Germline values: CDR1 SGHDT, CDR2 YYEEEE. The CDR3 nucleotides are TGTGCCAGCAGCCCAAGCTCTGGGGCCAACGTCCTGACTTTC. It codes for CASSPSSGANVLTF. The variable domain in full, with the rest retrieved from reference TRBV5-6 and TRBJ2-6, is DAGVTQSPTHLIKTRGQQVTLRCSPKSGHDTVSWYQQALGQGPQFIFQYYEEEERQRGNFPDRFSGHQFPNYSSELNVNALLLGDSALYLCASSPSSGANVLTFGAGSRLTVL.

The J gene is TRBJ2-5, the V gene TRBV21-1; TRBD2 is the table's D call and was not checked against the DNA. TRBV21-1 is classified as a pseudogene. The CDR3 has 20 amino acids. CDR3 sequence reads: CASSKVRRTSGRELSETQYF. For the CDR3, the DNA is TGTGCCAGCAGCAAAGTACGCCGGACTAGCGGGAGGGAATTGTCAGAGACCCAGTACTTC.

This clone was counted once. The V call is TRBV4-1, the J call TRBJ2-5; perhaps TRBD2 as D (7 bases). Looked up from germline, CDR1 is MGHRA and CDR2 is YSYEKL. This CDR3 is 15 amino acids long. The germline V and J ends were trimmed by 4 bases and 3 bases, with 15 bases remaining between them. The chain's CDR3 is CASSPRRGGEETQYF. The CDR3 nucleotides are TGCGCCAGCAGCCCCCGGAGGGGGGGAGAAGAGACCCAGTACTTC.

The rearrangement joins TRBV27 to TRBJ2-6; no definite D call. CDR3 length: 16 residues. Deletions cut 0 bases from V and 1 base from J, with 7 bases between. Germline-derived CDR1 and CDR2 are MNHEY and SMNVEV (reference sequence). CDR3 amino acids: CASSLSRISGANVLTF. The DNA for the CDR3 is TGTGCCAGCAGTTTATCCCGGATTTCTGGGGCCAACGTCCTGACTTTC. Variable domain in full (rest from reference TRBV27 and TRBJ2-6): EAQVTQNPRYLITVTGKKLTVTCSQNMNHEYMSWYRQDPGLGLRQIYYSMNVEVTDKGDVPEGYKVSRKEKRNFPLILESPSPNQTSLYFCASSLSRISGANVLTFGAGSRLTVL.

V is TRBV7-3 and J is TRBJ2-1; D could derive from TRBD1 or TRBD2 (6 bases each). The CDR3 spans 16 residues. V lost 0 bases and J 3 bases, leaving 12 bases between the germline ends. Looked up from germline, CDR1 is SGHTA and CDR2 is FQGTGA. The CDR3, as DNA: TGTGCCAGCAGCTTAACGCCCGGGGGCGGCTACAATGAGCAGTTCTTC. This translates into CASSLTPGGGYNEQFF.

The CDR3 loop reads CASSPGQDTDTQYF. The CDR3 region has the DNA TGCGCCAGCAGCCCGGGACAAGACACAGATACGCAGTATTTT. The J gene is TRBJ2-3, the V gene TRBV4-3; D possibly corresponds to TRBD1 (6 bases). Germline V CDR1 and CDR2: LGHNA, YSLEER. Trimming left V 4 bases short and J 2 bases short, with 10 bases between. CDR3 length: 14 residues.

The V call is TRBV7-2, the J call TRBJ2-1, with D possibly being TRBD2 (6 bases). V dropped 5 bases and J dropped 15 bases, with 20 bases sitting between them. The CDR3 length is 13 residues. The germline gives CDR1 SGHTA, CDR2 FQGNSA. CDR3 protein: CASSTRDSTQWFF. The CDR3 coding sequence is TGTGCCAGCAGCACCCGGGACTCTACTCAGTGGTTCTTC.

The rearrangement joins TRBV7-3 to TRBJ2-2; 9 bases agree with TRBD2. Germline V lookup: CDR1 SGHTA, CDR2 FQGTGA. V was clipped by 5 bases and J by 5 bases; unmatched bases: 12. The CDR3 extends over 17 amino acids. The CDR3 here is CASSPWGGSGSTGELFF. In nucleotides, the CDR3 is TGTGCCAGCAGCCCATGGGGAGGTAGCGGGAGTACCGGGGAGCTGTTTTTT. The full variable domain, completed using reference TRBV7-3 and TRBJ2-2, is GAGVSQTPSNKVTEKGKYVELRCDPISGHTALYWYRQSLGQGPEFLIYFQGTGAADDSGLPNDRFFAVRPEGSVSTLKIQRTERGDSAVYLCASSPWGGSGSTGELFFGEGSRLTVL.

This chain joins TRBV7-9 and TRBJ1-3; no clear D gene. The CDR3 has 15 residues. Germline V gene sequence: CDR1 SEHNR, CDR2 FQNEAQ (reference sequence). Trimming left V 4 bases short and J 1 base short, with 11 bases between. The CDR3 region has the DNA TGTGCCAGCAGCTCAGCTGGGGTATCTGGAAACACCATATATTTT. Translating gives CASSSAGVSGNTIYF.

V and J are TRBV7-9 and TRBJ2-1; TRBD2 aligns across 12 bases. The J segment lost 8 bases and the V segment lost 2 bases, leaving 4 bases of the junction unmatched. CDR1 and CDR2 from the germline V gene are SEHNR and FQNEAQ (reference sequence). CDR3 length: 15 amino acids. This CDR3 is CASSLWGLAGYEQFF. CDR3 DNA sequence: TGTGCCAGCAGCTTATGGGGACTAGCGGGCTATGAGCAGTTCTTC.

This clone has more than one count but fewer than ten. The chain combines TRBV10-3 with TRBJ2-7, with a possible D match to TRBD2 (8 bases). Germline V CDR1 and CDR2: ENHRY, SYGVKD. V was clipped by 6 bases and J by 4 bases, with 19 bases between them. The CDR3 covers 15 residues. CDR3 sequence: CAIRAGGAGAYEQYF. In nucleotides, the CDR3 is TGTGCCATCAGAGCAGGGGGAGCGGGAGCATACGAGCAGTACTTC.

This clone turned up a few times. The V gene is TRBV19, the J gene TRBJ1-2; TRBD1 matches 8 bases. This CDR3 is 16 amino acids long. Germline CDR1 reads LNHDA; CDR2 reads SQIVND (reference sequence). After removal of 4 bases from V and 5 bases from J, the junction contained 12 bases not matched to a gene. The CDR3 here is CASSTQEVGQAYGYTF. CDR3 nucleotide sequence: TGTGCCAGTAGTACACAGGAGGTGGGACAGGCATATGGCTACACCTTC.

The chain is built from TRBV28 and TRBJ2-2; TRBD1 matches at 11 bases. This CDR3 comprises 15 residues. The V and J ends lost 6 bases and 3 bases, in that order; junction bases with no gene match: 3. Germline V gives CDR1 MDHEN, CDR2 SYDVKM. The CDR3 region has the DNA TGTGCCAGCAGAGGACAGGGGGCGGACACCGGGGAGCTGTTTTTT. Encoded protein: CASRGQGADTGELFF.

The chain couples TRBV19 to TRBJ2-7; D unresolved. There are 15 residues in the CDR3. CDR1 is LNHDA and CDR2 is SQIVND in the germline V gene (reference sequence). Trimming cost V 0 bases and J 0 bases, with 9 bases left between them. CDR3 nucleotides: TGTGCCAGTAGTATAGATATAGAATCCTCCTACGAGCAGTACTTC. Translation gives CASSIDIESSYEQYF.

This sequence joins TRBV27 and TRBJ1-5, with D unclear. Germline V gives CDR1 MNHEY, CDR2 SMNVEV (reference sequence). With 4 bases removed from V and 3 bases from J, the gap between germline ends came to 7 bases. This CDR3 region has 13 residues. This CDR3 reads CASSYRDNQPQHF. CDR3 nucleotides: TGTGCCAGCAGTTACCGGGACAATCAGCCCCAGCATTTT.

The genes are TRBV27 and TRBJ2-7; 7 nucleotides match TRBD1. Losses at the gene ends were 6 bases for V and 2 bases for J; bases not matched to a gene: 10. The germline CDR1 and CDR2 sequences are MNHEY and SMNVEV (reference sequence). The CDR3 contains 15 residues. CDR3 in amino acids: CASSLTGFSTYEQYF. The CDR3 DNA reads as TGTGCCAGCAGCTTGACAGGGTTTAGTACCTACGAGCAGTACTTC.

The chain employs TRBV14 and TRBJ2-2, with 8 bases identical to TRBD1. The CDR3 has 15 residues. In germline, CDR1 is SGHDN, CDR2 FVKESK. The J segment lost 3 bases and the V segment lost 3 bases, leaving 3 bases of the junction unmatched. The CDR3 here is CASSQQGAYTGELFF. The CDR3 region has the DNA TGTGCCAGCAGCCAGCAGGGGGCTTACACCGGGGAGCTGTTTTTT.

CDR3 in DNA: TGTGCCACCAGCAGAGTGGGACTAGCCAACACCTACGAGCAGTACTTC. The encoded protein is CATSRVGLANTYEQYF. This chain connects TRBV15 to TRBJ2-5, with TRBD2 matching 9 bases. TRBJ2-7 matches the DNA end more closely, so the J call is doubtful. The CDR3 contains 16 residues. Per germline, CDR1 LNHNV and CDR2 YYDKDF (reference sequence).

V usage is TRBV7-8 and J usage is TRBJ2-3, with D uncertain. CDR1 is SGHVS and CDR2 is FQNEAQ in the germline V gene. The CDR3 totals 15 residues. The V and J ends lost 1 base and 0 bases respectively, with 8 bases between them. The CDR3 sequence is CASSLVQTSTDTQYF. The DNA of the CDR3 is TGTGCCAGCAGCTTAGTCCAAACTAGCACAGATACGCAGTATTTT.